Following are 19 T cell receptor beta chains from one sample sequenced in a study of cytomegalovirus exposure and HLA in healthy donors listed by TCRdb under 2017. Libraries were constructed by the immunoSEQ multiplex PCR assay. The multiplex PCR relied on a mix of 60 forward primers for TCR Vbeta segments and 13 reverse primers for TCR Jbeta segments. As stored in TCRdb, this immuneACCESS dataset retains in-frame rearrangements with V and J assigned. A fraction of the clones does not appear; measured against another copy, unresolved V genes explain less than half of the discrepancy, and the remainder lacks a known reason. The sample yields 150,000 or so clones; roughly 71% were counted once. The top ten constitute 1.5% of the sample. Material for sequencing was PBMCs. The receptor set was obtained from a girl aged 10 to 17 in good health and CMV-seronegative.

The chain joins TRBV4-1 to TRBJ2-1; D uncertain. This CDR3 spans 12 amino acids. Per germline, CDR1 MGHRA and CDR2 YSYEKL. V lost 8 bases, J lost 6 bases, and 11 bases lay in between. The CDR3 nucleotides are TGCGCCAGCTCCCTGAGGTTCAATGAGCAGTTCTTC. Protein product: CASSLRFNEQFF.

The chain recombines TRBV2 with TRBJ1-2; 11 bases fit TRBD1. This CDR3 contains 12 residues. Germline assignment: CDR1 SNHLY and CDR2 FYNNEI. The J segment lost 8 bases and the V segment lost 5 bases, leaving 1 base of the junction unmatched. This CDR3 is CASSWDRGGYTF. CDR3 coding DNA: TGTGCCAGCAGTTGGGACAGGGGGGGCTACACCTTC. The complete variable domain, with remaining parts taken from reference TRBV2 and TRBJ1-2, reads EPEVTQTPSHQVTQMGQEVILRCVPISNHLYFYWYRQILGQKVEFLVSFYNNEISEKSEIFDDQFSVERPDGSNFTLKIRSTKLEDSAMYFCASSWDRGGYTFGSGTRLTVV.

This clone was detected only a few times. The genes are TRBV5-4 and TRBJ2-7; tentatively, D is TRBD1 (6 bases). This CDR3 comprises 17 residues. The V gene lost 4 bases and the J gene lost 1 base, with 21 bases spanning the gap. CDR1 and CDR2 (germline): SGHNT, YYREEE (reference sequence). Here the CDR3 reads CASSRNTGFAQSYEQYF. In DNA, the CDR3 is TGTGCCAGCAGCCGCAACACAGGGTTTGCTCAATCCTACGAGCAGTACTTC.

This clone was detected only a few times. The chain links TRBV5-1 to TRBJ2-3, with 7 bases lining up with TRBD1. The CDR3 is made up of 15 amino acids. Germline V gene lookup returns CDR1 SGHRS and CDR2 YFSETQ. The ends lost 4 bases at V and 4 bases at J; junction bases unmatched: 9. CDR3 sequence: CASSGGQVVPDTQYF. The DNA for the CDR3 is TGCGCCAGCAGCGGAGGACAGGTAGTACCAGATACGCAGTATTTT.

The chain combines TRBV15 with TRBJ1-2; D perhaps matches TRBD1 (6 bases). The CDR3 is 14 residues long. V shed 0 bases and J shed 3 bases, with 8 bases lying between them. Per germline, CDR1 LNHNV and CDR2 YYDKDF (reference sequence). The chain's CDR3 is CATSRDRTDYGYTF. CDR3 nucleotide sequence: TGTGCCACCAGCAGAGATAGGACAGACTATGGCTACACCTTC.

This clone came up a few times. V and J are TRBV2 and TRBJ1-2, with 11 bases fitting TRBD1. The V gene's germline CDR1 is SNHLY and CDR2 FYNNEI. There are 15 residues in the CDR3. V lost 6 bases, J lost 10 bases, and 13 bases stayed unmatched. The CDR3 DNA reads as TGTGCCAGCAGGGTATATACCGGGACAGGGGGATTCTACACCTTC. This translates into CASRVYTGTGGFYTF.

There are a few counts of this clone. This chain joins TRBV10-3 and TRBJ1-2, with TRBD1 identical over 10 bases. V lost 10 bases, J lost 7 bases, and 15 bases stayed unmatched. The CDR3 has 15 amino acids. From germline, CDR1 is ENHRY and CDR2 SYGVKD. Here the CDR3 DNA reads TGTGCCACCGACGGACAGGGGGGCCTTTTTGGTGGCTACACCTTC. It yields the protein CATDGQGGLFGGYTF.

CDR3 sequence reads: CASSYVSENYGYTF. CDR3 DNA: TGTGCCAGCAGTTATGTCAGCGAAAACTATGGCTACACCTTC. This chain links TRBV6-6 with TRBJ1-2; unclear D gene. The CDR3 is 14 residues long. V gave up 3 bases and J gave up 2 bases, with 10 bases separating them. CDR1 MNHNY and CDR2 SVGAGI come from the germline V gene (reference sequence).

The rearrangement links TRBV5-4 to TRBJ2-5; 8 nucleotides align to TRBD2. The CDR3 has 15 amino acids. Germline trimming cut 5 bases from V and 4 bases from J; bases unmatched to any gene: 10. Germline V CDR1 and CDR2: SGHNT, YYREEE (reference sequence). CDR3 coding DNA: TGTGCCAGCAGAGATCAGAGAGCGGGGGTAGAGACCCAGTACTTC. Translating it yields CASRDQRAGVETQYF.

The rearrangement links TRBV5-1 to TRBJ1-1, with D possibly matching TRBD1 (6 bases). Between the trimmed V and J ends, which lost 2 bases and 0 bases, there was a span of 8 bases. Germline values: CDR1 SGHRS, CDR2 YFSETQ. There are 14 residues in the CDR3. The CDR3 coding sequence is TGCGCCAGCAGCTTCAGGGGCATGAACACTGAAGCTTTCTTT. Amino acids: CASSFRGMNTEAFF.

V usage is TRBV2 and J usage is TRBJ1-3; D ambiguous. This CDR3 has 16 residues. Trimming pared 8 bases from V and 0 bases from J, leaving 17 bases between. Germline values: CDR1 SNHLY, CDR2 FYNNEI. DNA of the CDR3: TGTGCCAGCGGAGGAACGGACCCTGGCTCTGGAAACACCATATATTTT. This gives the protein CASGGTDPGSGNTIYF.

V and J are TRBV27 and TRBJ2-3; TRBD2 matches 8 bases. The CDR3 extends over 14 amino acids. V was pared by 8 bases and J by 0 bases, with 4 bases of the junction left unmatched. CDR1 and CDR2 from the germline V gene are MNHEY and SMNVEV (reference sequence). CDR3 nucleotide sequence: TGTGCCAGCGGAAGCGGGAGTAGCACAGATACGCAGTATTTT. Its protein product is CASGSGSSTDTQYF.

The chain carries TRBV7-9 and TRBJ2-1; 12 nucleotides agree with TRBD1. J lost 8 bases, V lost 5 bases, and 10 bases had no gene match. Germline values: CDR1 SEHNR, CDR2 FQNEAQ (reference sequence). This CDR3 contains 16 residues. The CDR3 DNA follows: TGTGCCAGCAGCCAGACTCCGGGACAGGGGGCGCATGAGCAGTTCTTC. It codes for CASSQTPGQGAHEQFF.

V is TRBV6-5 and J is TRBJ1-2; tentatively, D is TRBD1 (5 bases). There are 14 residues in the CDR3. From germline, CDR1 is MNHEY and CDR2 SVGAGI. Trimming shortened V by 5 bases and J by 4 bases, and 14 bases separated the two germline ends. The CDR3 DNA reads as TGTGCCAGCAGTGATTCAGGGTGGAGCTATGGCTACACCTTC. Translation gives CASSDSGWSYGYTF.

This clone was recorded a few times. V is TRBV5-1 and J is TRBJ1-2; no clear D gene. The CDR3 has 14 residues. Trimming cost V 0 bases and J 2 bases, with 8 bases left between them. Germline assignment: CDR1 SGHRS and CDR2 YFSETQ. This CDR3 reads CASSLASRNYGYTF. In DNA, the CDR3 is TGCGCCAGCAGCTTGGCCTCTAGAAACTATGGCTACACCTTC.

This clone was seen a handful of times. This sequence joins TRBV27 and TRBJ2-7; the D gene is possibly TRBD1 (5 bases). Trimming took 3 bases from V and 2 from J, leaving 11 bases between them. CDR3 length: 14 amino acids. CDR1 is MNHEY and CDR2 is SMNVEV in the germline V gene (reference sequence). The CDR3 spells CASSFSGPTYEQYF. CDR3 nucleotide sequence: TGTGCCAGCAGTTTCTCAGGGCCAACCTACGAGCAGTACTTC.

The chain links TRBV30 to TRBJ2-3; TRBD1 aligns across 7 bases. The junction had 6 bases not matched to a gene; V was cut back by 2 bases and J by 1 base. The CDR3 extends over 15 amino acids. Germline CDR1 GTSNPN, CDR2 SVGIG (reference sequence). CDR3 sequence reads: CAWSPPGQGTDTQYF. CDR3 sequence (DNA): TGTGCCTGGAGTCCTCCAGGACAGGGCACAGATACGCAGTATTTT.

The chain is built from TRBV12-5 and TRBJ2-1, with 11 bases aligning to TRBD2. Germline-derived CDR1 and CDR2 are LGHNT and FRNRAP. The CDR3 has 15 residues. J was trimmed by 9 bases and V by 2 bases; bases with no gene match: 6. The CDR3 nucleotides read TGTGCTAGTGGTTTGTTTAGCGGGGGGGCCCGTGAGCAGTTCTTC. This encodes CASGLFSGGAREQFF.

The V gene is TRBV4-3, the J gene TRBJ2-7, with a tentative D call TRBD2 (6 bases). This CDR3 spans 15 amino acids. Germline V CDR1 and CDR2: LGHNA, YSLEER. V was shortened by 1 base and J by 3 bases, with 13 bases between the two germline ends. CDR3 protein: CASSQAGVGIYEQYF. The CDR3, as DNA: TGCGCCAGCAGCCAAGCGGGGGTAGGCATCTACGAGCAGTACTTC.